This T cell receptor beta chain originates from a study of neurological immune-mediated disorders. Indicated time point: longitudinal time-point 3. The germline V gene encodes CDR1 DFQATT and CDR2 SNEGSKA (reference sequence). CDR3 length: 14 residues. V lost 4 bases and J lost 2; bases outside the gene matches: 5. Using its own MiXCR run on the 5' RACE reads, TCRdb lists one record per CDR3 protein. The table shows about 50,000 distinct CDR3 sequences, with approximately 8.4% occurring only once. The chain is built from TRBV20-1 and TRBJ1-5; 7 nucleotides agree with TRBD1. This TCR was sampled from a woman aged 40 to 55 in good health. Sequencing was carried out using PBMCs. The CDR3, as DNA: TGCAGTGCTACCACTACAGGGGGCAATCAGCCCCAGCATTTT. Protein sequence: CSATTTGGNQPQHF.